This record covers a single T cell receptor beta chain. Its antigen is as yet unknown. A junction end diverges from the germline sequence, so it may reflect a read error. Other DNA sequences in this specimen translate into the identical CDR3. Using immunoSEQ multiplex PCR, the repertoire was profiled, and TCRdb retains in-frame clones only, with some absent. The table lists approximately 66,000 clones, 70% to 90% of them singletons. This sample was included in a study of OX40 agonist ivuxolimab in advanced cancers. On the study more broadly: Cancers in dose escalation were hepatocellular, melanoma, renal cell and head and neck.

Per germline, CDR1 MNHNY and CDR2 SVGAGI (reference sequence). The CDR3 has 12 amino acids. General study points: Individuals who were partial responders at 0.1-3.0 mg/kg had clonal expansion that ranked among the lowest. There were, on average, more expanded clones in CD8+ T cells than in CD4+. Blood T cells, both CD4+ and CD8+, expanded clonally by week 6 at 0.1 to 3.0 mg/kg.

This receptor was taken from an adult with an advanced solid tumor such as melanoma, head and neck, liver or kidney cancer. This material consisted of CD4+ or CD8+ T cells sorted from blood, taken in a trial of the OX40 agonist ivuxolimab. The chain couples TRBV6-6 to TRBJ2-5; D unresolved. This CDR3 reads CASSRSLETQYF. The CDR3 DNA follows: TGTGCTAGCAGTCGATCTCTAGAGACCCAGTACTTC.